The 18 T cell receptor beta chains below were found in one sample sequenced in a study of Tregs in tolerant kidney transplant recipients. Method: immunoSEQ multiplex PCR; TCRdb's copy keeps in-frame clones and lacks some. The repertoire has some 70,000 clones, roughly 89% of them found once; the top ten carry approximately 0.39%. The sample in question was CD4+ T cells from blood, obtained before the transplant. The origin of the receptors is a human donor who received a combined kidney and bone marrow transplant.

The rearrangement joins TRBV29-1 to TRBJ2-1; TRBD2 aligns across 7 bases. This CDR3 contains 14 residues. The germline CDR1 and CDR2 sequences are SQVTM and ANQGSEA. Trimming at V came to 5 bases and at J to 4 bases, leaving 8 bases not matched to a gene. CDR3 residues: CSVCWSGKYNEQFF. The CDR3 bases are TGCAGCGTTTGCTGGAGCGGGAAATACAATGAGCAGTTCTTC.

The gene calls are TRBV25-1 and TRBJ2-2; 8 bases line up with TRBD1. With 6 bases clipped from V and 5 bases from J, the junction kept 8 bases outside the gene matches. There are 15 residues in the CDR3. The germline CDR1 and CDR2 sequences are MGHDK and SYGVNS. CDR3 residues: CASRDRVSGTGELFF. DNA for the CDR3: TGTGCCAGCAGGGACAGGGTATCAGGGACCGGGGAGCTGTTTTTT.

The J gene is TRBJ2-5, the V gene TRBV5-1; weak D call: TRBD2 (5 bases). The CDR3 runs 14 residues. Germline CDR1 and CDR2: SGHRS and YFSETQ. The V end was cut by 4 bases, the J end by 2 bases, with 12 bases between. As DNA, the CDR3 is TGCGCCAGCAGCCCTAGCCCAGGTCAAGAGACCCAGTACTTC. It encodes CASSPSPGQETQYF.

The chain employs TRBV28 and TRBJ2-3; tentatively, D is TRBD1 (6 bases). This CDR3 is built from 15 residues. CDR1 is MDHEN, CDR2 SYDVKM, per germline. The ends were cut back, 7 bases at V and 5 bases at J, with 19 bases in the middle. The CDR3 reads CASNPNRVIRDTQYF. The DNA for the CDR3 is TGTGCCAGCAATCCAAACAGGGTTATACGAGATACGCAGTATTTT. The whole variable domain, remainder taken from reference TRBV28 and TRBJ2-3, is DVKVTQSSRYLVKRTGEKVFLECVQDMDHENMFWYRQDPGLGLRLIYFSYDVKMKEKGDIPEGYSVSREKKERFSLILESASTNQTSMYLCASNPNRVIRDTQYFGPGTRLTVL.

This sequence joins TRBV5-1 and TRBJ1-1; 9 positions agree with TRBD1. J was trimmed by 1 base and V by 5 bases; bases with no gene match: 12. Germline V gene data show CDR1 as SGHRS and CDR2 as YFSETQ. This CDR3 comprises 17 residues. The CDR3 coding sequence is TGCGCCAGCAGTTTTACCGGGACAGGGTCCGGGAACACTGAAGCTTTCTTT. Amino acid sequence: CASSFTGTGSGNTEAFF.

This clone is a singleton in its sample. The chain combines TRBV18 with TRBJ2-7; possible D gene TRBD2, 5 bases. The germline gives CDR1 KGHSH, CDR2 LQKENI. This CDR3 is built from 13 residues. V shed 0 bases and J shed 4 bases, with 7 bases lying between them. As DNA, the CDR3 is TGTGCCAGCTCACCACCGGCGGGTTACGAGCAGTACTTC. It is translated as CASSPPAGYEQYF.

The chain joins TRBV27 to TRBJ2-1; D possibly corresponds to TRBD2 (5 bases). The CDR3 runs 15 residues. The germline CDR1 and CDR2 sequences are MNHEY and SMNVEV (reference sequence). Trimming removed 3 bases from V and 13 bases from J, with 22 bases in between. This CDR3 reads CASSFHRGPREGQFF. The CDR3 nucleotides are TGTGCCAGCAGTTTCCACCGCGGCCCACGCGAGGGTCAGTTCTTC.

The V and J genes are TRBV7-2 and TRBJ2-7; 15 bases map to TRBD2. CDR1 SGHTA and CDR2 FQGNSA come from the germline V gene. The CDR3 totals 14 residues. V gave up 4 bases and J gave up 11 bases; unmatched junction bases: 6. CDR3 nucleotide sequence: TGTGCCAGCAGCTCGGGACTAGCGGGAGGACGTGAGTACTTC. Amino acids: CASSSGLAGGREYF.

This chain joins TRBV6-5 and TRBJ2-2; the D gene is possibly TRBD2 (5 bases). The CDR3 has 16 residues. Germline CDR1 and CDR2: MNHEY and SVGAGI. Trimming stripped 2 bases from V and 2 bases from J, with 12 bases between. CDR3 nucleotide sequence: TGTGCCAGCAGTTACGAGGGCGGATTTAACACCGGGGAGCTGTTTTTT. Its translation: CASSYEGGFNTGELFF.

The rearrangement uses TRBV30 and TRBJ2-1; tentative D call: TRBD1 (5 bases). The CDR3 sequence is 13 residues long. V was cut by 4 bases and J by 10 bases, with 17 bases left in between. Germline loops: CDR1 GTSNPN, CDR2 SVGIG (reference sequence). Here the CDR3 reads CAWILSPREEQFF. As DNA, the CDR3 is TGTGCCTGGATTCTGAGCCCCAGGGAAGAGCAGTTCTTC. Looking up the rest from reference TRBV30 and TRBJ2-1 gives the full variable domain: SQTIHQWPATLVQPVGSPLSLECTVEGTSNPNLYWYRQAAGRGLQLLFYSVGIGQISSEVPQNLSASRPQDRQFILSSKKLLLSDSGFYLCAWILSPREEQFFGPGTRLTVL.

This clone was recorded once. The chain is built from TRBV6-5 and TRBJ2-1, with TRBD2 identical over 11 bases. There are 15 residues in the CDR3. Germline loops: CDR1 MNHEY, CDR2 SVGAGI. Trimming took 5 bases from V and 4 from J; bases not matched to a gene: 4. In nucleotides, the CDR3 is TGTGCCAGCAGTCAGGGACTAGCGGAATACAATGAGCAGTTCTTC. Translating it yields CASSQGLAEYNEQFF.

There are a few counts of this clone. The chain recombines TRBV5-1 with TRBJ2-3, with 7 bases matching TRBD2. This CDR3 has 16 amino acids. Germline V lookup: CDR1 SGHRS, CDR2 YFSETQ. Trimming at V came to 4 bases and at J to 1 base, leaving 9 bases not matched to a gene. CDR3 in amino acids: CASSPGLGGGTDTQYF. Written as DNA, the CDR3 is TGCGCCAGCAGCCCGGGACTGGGGGGGGGCACAGATACGCAGTATTTT.

The gene calls are TRBV4-1 and TRBJ2-5; TRBD2 matches 7 bases. Trimming at V came to 4 bases and at J to 5 bases, leaving 7 bases not matched to a gene. Germline V gene sequence: CDR1 MGHRA, CDR2 YSYEKL. This CDR3 has 14 amino acids. DNA of the CDR3: TGCGCCAGCAGCCCCAGGACTAGTTTGGAGACCCAGTACTTC. Amino acid sequence: CASSPRTSLETQYF.

J is TRBJ1-5 and V is TRBV28; TRBD1 agrees at 9 bases. In germline, CDR1 is MDHEN, CDR2 SYDVKM. The CDR3 has 15 residues. The V gene end was trimmed by 2 bases and the J gene end by 10 bases; junction bases not matched to a gene: 9. The CDR3 DNA sequence: TGTGCCAGCAGTTTAGGGGACAGGGATGGGCATCCCCAGCATTTT. This gives the protein CASSLGDRDGHPQHF. The variable domain in full, completed from reference TRBV28 and TRBJ1-5, reads DVKVTQSSRYLVKRTGEKVFLECVQDMDHENMFWYRQDPGLGLRLIYFSYDVKMKEKGDIPEGYSVSREKKERFSLILESASTNQTSMYLCASSLGDRDGHPQHFGDGTRLSIL.

V gene TRBV27 combines with J gene TRBJ2-7; D is perhaps TRBD1 (5 bases). V was shortened by 3 bases and J by 1 base, with 10 bases between the two germline ends. The CDR3 is 14 amino acids. CDR1 and CDR2 from the germline V gene are MNHEY and SMNVEV (reference sequence). This chain's CDR3 is CASSFRRGSYEQYF. CDR3 in DNA: TGTGCCAGCAGTTTTAGAAGGGGATCCTACGAGCAGTACTTC.

This clone appeared once. The chain uses TRBV9 and TRBJ2-1; the D gene is possibly TRBD2 (5 bases). Germline assignment: CDR1 SGDLS and CDR2 YYNGEE. The CDR3 extends over 15 amino acids. V shed 0 bases and J shed 8 bases, with 15 bases lying between them. This chain's CDR3 is CASSVAGTSVDEQFF. DNA of the CDR3: TGTGCCAGCAGCGTAGCGGGAACCTCAGTCGATGAGCAGTTCTTC. The full variable domain, in which reference TRBV9 and TRBJ2-1 provide the parts outside the CDR3, is DSGVTQTPKHLITATGQRVTLRCSPRSGDLSVYWYQQSLDQGLQFLIQYYNGEERAKGNILERFSAQQFPDLHSELNLSSLELGDSALYFCASSVAGTSVDEQFFGPGTRLTVL.

This chain connects TRBV6-1 to TRBJ2-1; maybe TRBD1 (5 bases). This CDR3 region has 14 residues. V lost 7 bases and J lost 0, with 10 bases in between. CDR1 is MNHNS and CDR2 is SASEGT in the germline V gene. CDR3 loop: CASTGQGSYNEQFF. CDR3 DNA: TGTGCCAGCACCGGCCAGGGCTCCTACAATGAGCAGTTCTTC.

The V call is TRBV30, the J call TRBJ2-7, with D perhaps TRBD1 (6 bases). CDR3 length: 13 residues. Per the germline V gene, CDR1 is GTSNPN and CDR2 is SVGIG (reference sequence). With 8 bases removed from V and 4 bases from J, the gap between germline ends came to 18 bases. CDR3 nucleotide sequence: TGTGCCGGATGGGACACTGGGCGATACGAGCAGTACTTC. Its translation: CAGWDTGRYEQYF.